A single sample is the source of the 12 T cell receptor beta chains below, sequenced in a study of blood T cell repertoires in COVID-19. Clones were read by immunoSEQ multiplex PCR, and TCRdb kept only the in-frame ones, dropping some. The table records about 62,000 clones, around 86% of them present only once. Sequenced sample: peripheral blood. The origin of the receptors is a woman of 80 years or more with acute or convalescent COVID-19.

This rearrangement joins TRBV14 to TRBJ1-1; no definite D call. The V end lost 0 bases, the J end lost 3 bases, and 5 bases lay between the germline ends. The CDR3 loop spans 13 amino acids. Germline V gene lookup returns CDR1 SGHDN and CDR2 FVKESK. CDR3 protein: CASSQDRDTEAFF. Here the CDR3 DNA reads TGTGCCAGCAGCCAAGATCGGGACACTGAAGCTTTCTTT.

This chain uses TRBV27 with TRBJ2-1, with TRBD2 matching 12 bases. The trim removed 3 bases at V and 9 bases at J, leaving 15 bases unmatched. The CDR3 contains 18 residues. Germline assignment: CDR1 MNHEY and CDR2 SMNVEV (reference sequence). The CDR3 DNA reads TGTGCCAGCAGTTTGGTCCCGGGGCACCCGGGACTAGCGGGTGAGCAGTTCTTC. This translates into CASSLVPGHPGLAGEQFF.

The rearrangement links TRBV19 to TRBJ1-5; TRBD1 matches 7 bases. This CDR3 comprises 13 residues. The ends lost 10 bases at V and 3 bases at J; junction bases unmatched: 6. Per germline, CDR1 LNHDA and CDR2 SQIVND (reference sequence). CDR3 loop: CATTGQLNQPQHF. CDR3 DNA sequence: TGTGCCACCACGGGACAGCTCAATCAGCCCCAGCATTTT.

In this sample, this clone turned up once. The V and J genes are TRBV7-9 and TRBJ2-7; TRBD1 agrees at 11 bases. Germline values: CDR1 SEHNR, CDR2 FQNEAQ (reference sequence). This CDR3 is 15 amino acids long. Trimming took 4 bases from V and 6 from J; bases not matched to a gene: 8. For the CDR3, the DNA is TGTGCCAGCAGCTCCTGGACAGGGGGCACAGGCGAGCAGTACTTC. It translates to CASSSWTGGTGEQYF.

This chain joins TRBV2 and TRBJ1-6; 8 positions match TRBD1. Unmatched junction bases numbered 3, after V lost 5 bases and J lost 3 bases. Looked up from germline, CDR1 is SNHLY and CDR2 is FYNNEI. This CDR3 comprises 15 residues. The CDR3 reads CASSFRGLYNSPLHF. The CDR3 bases are TGTGCCAGCAGTTTCAGGGGGCTCTATAATTCACCCCTCCACTTT.

The chain is built from TRBV5-1 and TRBJ1-2, with 7 bases aligning to TRBD1. CDR1 SGHRS and CDR2 YFSETQ come from the germline V gene. Trimming took 4 bases from V and 7 from J; bases not matched to a gene: 13. The CDR3 has 15 amino acids. CDR3 bases: TGCGCCAGCAGCCGGACCCCGGGGACAGAGGTTGGCTACACCTTC. It codes for CASSRTPGTEVGYTF. Complete variable domain (other parts from reference TRBV5-1 and TRBJ1-2): KAGVTQTPRYLIKTRGQQVTLSCSPISGHRSVSWYQQTPGQGLQFLFEYFSETQRNKGNFPGRFSGRQFSNSRSEMNVSTLELGDSALYLCASSRTPGTEVGYTFGSGTRLTVV.

The J gene is TRBJ2-7, the V gene TRBV7-3, with 8 nucleotides matching TRBD2. The germline CDR1 and CDR2 sequences are SGHTA and FQGTGA. V was pared by 5 bases and J by 0 bases, with 6 bases of the junction left unmatched. CDR3 length equals 15 residues. The CDR3 DNA reads TGTGCCAGCAGCCCGTTAGCGGGGAACTCCTACGAGCAGTACTTC. Its protein is CASSPLAGNSYEQYF.

The CDR3 region has the DNA TGTGCCAGCAGCGTCCAGCGTGCAACTAATGAAAAACTGTTTTTT. It codes for CASSVQRATNEKLFF. V gene TRBV2 combines with J gene TRBJ1-4, with D unresolved. The germline V gene encodes CDR1 SNHLY and CDR2 FYNNEI. V shed 6 bases and J shed 0 bases, with 11 bases lying between them. CDR3 length: 15 residues. Filled out from reference TRBV2 and TRBJ1-4, the complete variable domain reads EPEVTQTPSHQVTQMGQEVILRCVPISNHLYFYWYRQILGQKVEFLVSFYNNEISEKSEIFDDQFSVERPDGSNFTLKIRSTKLEDSAMYFCASSVQRATNEKLFFGSGTQLSVL.

This clone was counted once. The chain uses TRBV5-6 and TRBJ2-5, with 7 bases fitting TRBD2. The J segment lost 4 bases and the V segment lost 4 bases, leaving 7 bases of the junction unmatched. In germline, CDR1 is SGHDT, CDR2 YYEEEE. The CDR3 loop spans 14 amino acids. The CDR3 sequence: CASSPWGEGETQYF. CDR3 nucleotides: TGTGCCAGCAGCCCGTGGGGGGAGGGAGAGACCCAGTACTTC.

This chain joins TRBV2 and TRBJ1-4; TRBD1 agrees at 7 bases. Per the germline V gene, CDR1 is SNHLY and CDR2 is FYNNEI. V trimming: 4 bases; J trimming: 8 bases; junction bases outside the gene matches: 7. The CDR3 contains 14 residues. The CDR3 protein is CASSVGGRQEKLFF. Here the CDR3 DNA reads TGTGCCAGCAGTGTAGGGGGCCGGCAGGAAAAACTGTTTTTT.

V is TRBV19 and J is TRBJ2-6; TRBD2 agrees at 14 bases. The V segment lost 8 bases and the J segment 6 bases; nucleotides outside the gene matches: 6. The CDR3 is made up of 16 amino acids. Germline-derived CDR1 and CDR2 are LNHDA and SQIVND (reference sequence). CDR3 coding DNA: TGTGCCAGTGTGACTAGCGGGAGGGGGGAGGCCAACGTCCTGACTTTC. Protein sequence: CASVTSGRGEANVLTF.

The chain uses TRBV7-9 and TRBJ1-6; D perhaps matches TRBD1 (6 bases). This CDR3 is built from 12 residues. V dropped 7 bases and J dropped 7 bases, with 8 bases sitting between them. In germline, CDR1 is SEHNR, CDR2 FQNEAQ (reference sequence). CDR3 residues: CASNTGNSPLHF. The CDR3 nucleotides read TGTGCCAGCAATACAGGGAATTCACCCCTCCACTTT.